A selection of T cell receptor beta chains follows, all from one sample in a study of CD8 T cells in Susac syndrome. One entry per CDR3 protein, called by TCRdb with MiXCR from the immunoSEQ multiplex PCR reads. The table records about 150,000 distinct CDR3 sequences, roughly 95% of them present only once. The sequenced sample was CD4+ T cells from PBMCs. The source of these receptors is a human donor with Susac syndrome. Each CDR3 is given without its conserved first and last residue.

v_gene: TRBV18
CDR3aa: ASSPLGVGQIYEQY

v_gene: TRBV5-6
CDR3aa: ASSLASSGRQETQY

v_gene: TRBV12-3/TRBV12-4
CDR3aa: ASSKHSGSSYNEQF

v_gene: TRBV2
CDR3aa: ASSENAGTIGYT

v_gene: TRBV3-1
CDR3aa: ASSHGGRDTEAF

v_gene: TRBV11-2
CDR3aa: ASSPRPRGTGSSGANVLT

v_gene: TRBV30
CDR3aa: AWRRQDDPIRQF

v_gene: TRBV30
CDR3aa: AWSVQGGYEQF

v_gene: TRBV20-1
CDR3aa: SATPGLAVNEQF

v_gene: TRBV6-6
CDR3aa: ASSPQGAEAF